This T cell receptor beta chain is from a study of blood T cell repertoires in COVID-19. Study-level background: Collection of acute and convalescent COVID-19 samples took place in the United States, Italy and Spain.

Clones were read by immunoSEQ multiplex PCR, and TCRdb kept only the in-frame ones, dropping some. The table shows around 290,000 clones, with around nine tenths occurring only once. All recovered Cohort 3 donors got two negative PCRs, got clearance, or saw symptom resolution. This receptor was identified in a woman between 18 and 29 years old who had recovered from COVID-19. The specimen was PBMCs or T cells enriched from blood (not recorded which).

CDR3: CASSYGIGGRETQYF. The DNA of the CDR3 is TGTGCCAGCAGTTACGGAATAGGGGGAAGGGAGACCCAGTACTTC. V and J are TRBV6-5 and TRBJ2-5; D perhaps matches TRBD1 (6 bases). CDR1 MNHEY and CDR2 SVGAGI come from the germline V gene. V was cut by 2 bases and J by 5 bases, with 15 bases left in between. The CDR3 has 15 amino acids.